Below, 9 T cell receptor beta chains from the same sample are listed, as sequenced in a study of T cell repertoires in cytomegalovirus infection. MiXCR, run by TCRdb on the reads, gives a single entry per CDR3 protein. The table has about 740,000 distinct CDR3 sequences, 35% to 40% seen once. The sample consisted of PBMCs. These receptors all come from a human donor in good health (CMV status not recorded). Some clones in this sample may be carry-over from other donors' samples.

On this clonotype itself: A read error is possible here, since a much larger clone lies one base away. The chain carries TRBV7-2 and TRBJ2-3; 10 nucleotides match TRBD2. CDR1 is SGHTA, CDR2 FQGNSA, per germline. V lost 5 bases, J lost 1 base, and 12 bases stayed unmatched. This CDR3 contains 18 residues. The CDR3, as DNA: TGTGCCAGCAGCCCTGGACTAGCGGTAGCTGATGGCACAGATACGCAGTATTTT. It yields the protein CASSPGLAVADGTDTQYF.

This clonotype was recorded a few times. This sequence joins TRBV7-2 and TRBJ1-4; no reliable D call. The germline gives CDR1 SGHTA, CDR2 FQGNSA. The CDR3 has 14 residues. V was shortened by 5 bases and J by 7 bases, with 14 bases between the two germline ends. CDR3 residues: CASSRPYGGEKLFF. The CDR3 nucleotides read TGTGCCAGCAGCCGTCCATATGGCGGTGAAAAACTGTTTTTT.

The chain is built from TRBV6-2 or TRBV6-3 and TRBJ1-1; weak D call: TRBD1 (6 bases). The CDR3 consists of 16 residues. Trimming pared 0 bases from V and 1 base from J, leaving 12 bases between. Germline lookup yields CDR1 MNHEY and CDR2 SVGEGT. CDR3 DNA sequence: TGTGCCAGCAGTTACTCGGGCAGGGGATCGAACACTGAAGCTTTCTTT. Amino acid sequence: CASSYSGRGSNTEAFF.

This clonotype was seen a handful of times. The V call is TRBV19, the J call TRBJ2-7, with D perhaps matching TRBD2 (6 bases). Germline V CDR1 and CDR2: LNHDA, SQIVND (reference sequence). The CDR3 runs to 15 residues. Trimming shortened V by 2 bases and J by 2 bases, and 13 bases separated the two germline ends. The CDR3 is CASSIRGTRAYEQYF. CDR3 DNA sequence: TGTGCCAGTAGTATACGGGGGACCCGAGCCTACGAGCAGTACTTC.

This clonotype was detected many times. The J gene is TRBJ1-3, the V gene TRBV9, with D perhaps TRBD1 (5 bases). The V and J ends lost 7 bases and 7 bases respectively, with 6 bases between them. Germline V gene lookup returns CDR1 SGDLS and CDR2 YYNGEE. The CDR3 loop spans 10 amino acids. CDR3 in amino acids: CASGGNTIYF. For the CDR3, the DNA is TGTGCCAGCGGGGGGAACACCATATATTTT.

The rearrangement uses TRBV7-6 and TRBJ2-3; TRBD2 matches 12 bases. From germline, CDR1 is SGHVS and CDR2 FNYEAQ. This CDR3 has 18 amino acids. V was clipped by 4 bases and J by 2 bases; unmatched bases: 10. CDR3 bases: TGTGCCAGCAGCTACGGGCCCACTAGCGGGGGGTCCACAGATACGCAGTATTTT. This gives the protein CASSYGPTSGGSTDTQYF.

The V call is TRBV7-3, the J call TRBJ2-7, with D tentatively TRBD2 (5 bases). Trimming removed 2 bases from V and 4 bases from J, with 15 bases in between. CDR1 and CDR2 from the germline V gene are SGHTA and FQGTGA. The CDR3 covers 15 residues. DNA of the CDR3: TGTGCCAGCAGCTTAGGACGGAGCGGACCTTACGAGCAGTACTTC. It specifies CASSLGRSGPYEQYF.

The chain is built from TRBV20-1 and TRBJ1-1; possible D gene TRBD1, 5 bases. Per the germline V gene, CDR1 is DFQATT and CDR2 is SNEGSKA (reference sequence). V lost 1 base to trimming and J lost 2 bases, with 8 bases between them. The length of the CDR3 is 13 residues. CDR3 sequence reads: CSARGQQNTEAFF. The CDR3 DNA reads TGCAGTGCTAGAGGACAGCAAAACACTGAAGCTTTCTTT.

The chain's CDR3 is CSARDHKGPSYNSPLHF. Here the CDR3 DNA reads TGCAGTGCTAGAGATCATAAGGGGCCATCCTATAATTCACCCCTCCACTTT. The chain is built from TRBV20-1 and TRBJ1-6, with TRBD1 as a possible D gene (5 bases). V was clipped by 0 bases and J by 1 base, with 13 bases between them. CDR1 DFQATT and CDR2 SNEGSKA come from the germline V gene (reference sequence). This CDR3 is 17 amino acids long.